This T cell receptor (beta chain) comes out of a study of blood T cell repertoires in COVID-19. On the study more broadly: The study drew acute and convalescent COVID-19 samples from the United States, Italy and Spain.

Assay used: immunoSEQ multiplex PCR; TCRdb lists only in-frame clones, some missing. The table has 85,000 to 100,000 clones, 65% to 90% seen once; the top ten hold roughly 6.5%. This clone was found once. This CDR3 spans 14 amino acids. Per the germline V gene, CDR1 is SEHNR and CDR2 is FQNEAQ (reference sequence). The V gene end was trimmed by 5 bases and the J gene end by 5 bases; junction bases not matched to a gene: 5. The clonotype comes from a man aged 60 to 75 with acute or convalescent COVID-19. The V gene is TRBV7-9, the J gene TRBJ1-4, with TRBD1 identical over 7 bases. Source material: peripheral blood. DNA for the CDR3: TGTGCCAGCAGCCAGGGACAGCTCAATGAAAAACTGTTTTTT. Amino acids: CASSQGQLNEKLFF.